This record covers a single TCR beta chain. The antigen remains unidentified. This record belongs to a study of cytomegalovirus exposure and HLA in healthy donors. Study-wide results and limits: In vitro, three CMV-associated chains proved specific for CMV antigens. Some V segments, including TRBV6-2 and TRBV6-3, were excluded as indistinguishable. Researchers reported in a later analysis that a missense DCLRE1C variant was tied to TCR beta V- and J-gene trimming. Immune exposure information comprised only CMV serostatus.

CDR1 is GTSNPN and CDR2 is SVGIG in the germline V gene (reference sequence). Trimming left V 0 bases short and J 10 bases short, with 13 bases between. The CDR3 covers 13 residues. The study ran its PCR with 60 Vbeta and 13 Jbeta primers. The data were produced by immunoSEQ multiplex PCR, yet TCRdb's version contains in-frame clones alone and is incomplete. The table lists 100,000 to 120,000 clones, approximately 74% of them singletons. The sequence was obtained from a woman in her thirties or forties in good health and CMV-seropositive. The V and J genes are TRBV30 and TRBJ2-1, with D perhaps TRBD2 (6 bases). Material for sequencing was PBMCs. The CDR3 DNA sequence: TGTGCCTGGAGTGTATCTCCGAGCGGGGAGCAGTTCTTC. Translation: CAWSVSPSGEQFF.